The 9 T cell receptor beta chains below come from one sample, sequenced in a study of CD8 T cells in Susac syndrome. It was with random hexamers that roughly 0.45 to 1 ug RNA was reverse transcribed. TCRdb processed the immunoSEQ multiplex PCR reads anew with MiXCR; each CDR3 protein has one entry. The sample has about 140,000 distinct CDR3 sequences, 90% to 95% seen once; the top ten hold approximately 0.3%. The specimen was CD8+ T cells from PBMCs. The receptors originated from a human donor in good health.

This chain uses TRBV5-4 with TRBJ2-5, with D uncertain. CDR1 SGHNT and CDR2 YYREEE come from the germline V gene (reference sequence). The CDR3 runs 13 residues. The V end was cut by 2 bases, the J end by 1 base, with 6 bases between. The DNA of the CDR3 is TGTGCCAGCAGCTTCTCAACCCAAGAGACCCAGTACTTC. This sequence encodes CASSFSTQETQYF. Filled out from reference TRBV5-4 and TRBJ2-5, the complete variable domain reads ETGVTQSPTHLIKTRGQQVTLRCSSQSGHNTVSWYQQALGQGPQFIFQYYREEENGRGNFPPRFSGLQFPNYSSELNVNALELDDSALYLCASSFSTQETQYFGPGTRLLVL.

The chain carries TRBV2 and TRBJ2-7; 9 bases are a match to TRBD2. J lost 0 bases, V lost 6 bases, and 3 bases had no gene match. The CDR3 extends over 14 amino acids. Germline lookup yields CDR1 SNHLY and CDR2 FYNNEI. The CDR3, as DNA: TGTGCCAGCAGGAGCGGGAGGAACTCCTACGAGCAGTACTTC. This codes for CASRSGRNSYEQYF.

The chain joins TRBV6-5 to TRBJ2-2; D unclear. Per germline, CDR1 MNHEY and CDR2 SVGAGI. The CDR3 runs 14 residues. Trimming took off 5 bases at V and 1 base at J, with 8 bases between the two ends. Written as DNA, the CDR3 is TGTGCCAGCAGTAGTTGGTTGAACACCGGGGAGCTGTTTTTT. Translating gives CASSSWLNTGELFF.

The chain couples TRBV29-1 to TRBJ1-1; D unresolved. Trimming shortened V by 1 base and J by 10 bases, and 7 bases separated the two germline ends. CDR1 and CDR2 (germline): SQVTM, ANQGSEA. CDR3 length: 10 residues. DNA for the CDR3: TGCAGCGTTGAAGGAAGTCCAGCTTTCTTT. Encoded protein: CSVEGSPAFF. Full variable domain (rest looked up from reference TRBV29-1 and TRBJ1-1): SAVISQKPSRDICQRGTSLTIQCQVDSQVTMMFWYRQQPGQSLTLIATANQGSEATYESGFVIDKFPISRPNLTFSTLTVSNMSPEDSSIYLCSVEGSPAFFGQGTRLTVV.

The chain links TRBV12-3 or TRBV12-4 to TRBJ2-5; the D call may be TRBD1 or TRBD2 (6 bases each). Between the trimmed V and J ends, which lost 3 bases and 3 bases, there was a span of 11 bases. The CDR3 runs to 14 residues. The DNA of the CDR3 is TGTGCCAGCAGTTTCGGGGGCGCGGAAGAGACCCAGTACTTC. Protein sequence: CASSFGGAEETQYF.

The J gene is TRBJ2-2, the V gene TRBV27; D gene unclear. The CDR3 sequence is 13 residues long. From germline, CDR1 is MNHEY and CDR2 SMNVEV (reference sequence). Trimming cost V 4 bases and J 7 bases, with 10 bases left between them. The CDR3 DNA follows: TGTGCCAGCAGTTCTAGACTGGACGGGGAGCTGTTTTTT. This sequence encodes CASSSRLDGELFF.

The genes are TRBV28 and TRBJ2-1, with D possibly TRBD1 on 6 matching bases. Trimming cost V 7 bases and J 7 bases, with 20 bases left between them. From germline, CDR1 is MDHEN and CDR2 SYDVKM. The CDR3 covers 15 residues. The CDR3 region has the DNA TGTGCCAGCACCGATTTAGGGACACGGTTTAATGAGCAGTTCTTC. This codes for CASTDLGTRFNEQFF.

This clonotype has just one count. This CDR3 reads CATWDRVYEQYF. CDR3 DNA sequence: TGTGCCACCTGGGACAGGGTCTACGAGCAGTACTTC. The chain couples TRBV27 to TRBJ2-7, with TRBD1 matching over 9 bases. CDR1 and CDR2 from the germline V gene are MNHEY and SMNVEV (reference sequence). The CDR3 sequence is 12 residues long. Trimming removed 10 bases from V and 3 bases from J; junction bases left unmatched: 4.

CDR3 sequence: CAWSVFPLGTGELFF. In nucleotides, the CDR3 is TGTGCCTGGAGCGTCTTCCCCCTGGGGACCGGGGAGCTGTTTTTT. This chain joins TRBV30 and TRBJ2-2; D remains unclear. CDR3 length: 15 amino acids. V lost 3 bases and J 5 bases, leaving 16 bases between the germline ends. Germline lookup yields CDR1 GTSNPN and CDR2 SVGIG (reference sequence).